Following are 6 T cell receptor beta chains from one sample sequenced in a study of OX40 agonist ivuxolimab in advanced cancers. The table came from immunoSEQ multiplex PCR; TCRdb's copy has only in-frame clones and leaves some out. Altogether about 76,000 clones are present, 85% to 90% being singletons, with the ten largest covering approximately 12%. The specimen comprised CD4+ or CD8+ T cells sorted from blood, sampled in a trial of the OX40 agonist ivuxolimab. All receptors derive from an adult with an advanced solid tumor such as melanoma, head and neck, liver or kidney cancer.

This chain uses TRBV19 with TRBJ1-1; 8 nucleotides align to TRBD1. The CDR3 is 17 residues long. Germline V gives CDR1 LNHDA, CDR2 SQIVND (reference sequence). The V and J ends lost 4 bases and 3 bases, in that order; junction bases with no gene match: 13. For the CDR3, the DNA is TGTGCCAGTAGTAGAAACTACCAACCGGGACAGGACACTGAAGCTTTCTTT. Translation: CASSRNYQPGQDTEAFF. Together with reference TRBV19 and TRBJ1-1, the CDR3 gives the full variable domain: DGGITQSPKYLFRKEGQNVTLSCEQNLNHDAMYWYRQDPGQGLRLIYYSQIVNDFQKGDIAEGYSVSREKKESFPLTVTSAQKNPTAFYLCASSRNYQPGQDTEAFFGQGTRLTVV.

The rearrangement joins TRBV4-2 to TRBJ1-5; D gene ambiguous. Trimming left V 0 bases short and J 0 bases short, with 6 bases between. The germline gives CDR1 LGHNA, CDR2 YNFKEQ. The CDR3 has 15 residues. CDR3 protein: CASSQDLTSNQPQHF. Here the CDR3 DNA reads TGTGCCAGCAGCCAAGATCTCACTAGCAATCAGCCCCAGCATTTT.

The chain couples TRBV6-5 to TRBJ2-7; 9 bases match TRBD1. Per germline, CDR1 MNHEY and CDR2 SVGAGI. The CDR3 is made up of 15 amino acids. Trimming removed 2 bases from V and 5 bases from J; junction bases left unmatched: 7. The CDR3 protein is CASSYPGTGRNEQYF. As DNA, the CDR3 is TGTGCCAGCAGTTACCCCGGGACAGGGAGGAACGAGCAGTACTTC.

This chain links TRBV28 with TRBJ2-7; 9 bases match TRBD1. Germline V CDR1 and CDR2: MDHEN, SYDVKM. The CDR3 totals 16 residues. The trim removed 4 bases at V and 3 bases at J, leaving 10 bases unmatched. CDR3 loop: CASSSPGQGMSYEQYF. The CDR3 nucleotides are TGTGCCAGCAGTTCCCCGGGACAGGGAATGAGCTACGAGCAGTACTTC. The complete variable domain, with remaining parts taken from reference TRBV28 and TRBJ2-7, reads DVKVTQSSRYLVKRTGEKVFLECVQDMDHENMFWYRQDPGLGLRLIYFSYDVKMKEKGDIPEGYSVSREKKERFSLILESASTNQTSMYLCASSSPGQGMSYEQYFGPGTRLTVT.

This chain links TRBV28 with TRBJ1-3; 7 bases match TRBD1. CDR3 length: 16 residues. The junction had 7 bases not matched to a gene; V was cut back by 5 bases and J by 0 bases. The germline V gene encodes CDR1 MDHEN and CDR2 SYDVKM. The DNA of the CDR3 is TGTGCCAGCAGTGTTGGACAGGCAATCTCTGGAAACACCATATATTTT. Translated, it gives CASSVGQAISGNTIYF.

The chain employs TRBV5-1 and TRBJ2-3; 14 nucleotides align to TRBD2. Germline CDR1 reads SGHRS; CDR2 reads YFSETQ. This CDR3 is built from 16 residues. The J segment lost 4 bases and the V segment lost 7 bases, leaving 8 bases of the junction unmatched. The CDR3 loop reads CASRSPGLAGADTQYF. In DNA, the CDR3 is TGCGCCAGCCGTTCCCCGGGACTAGCGGGAGCAGATACGCAGTATTTT.